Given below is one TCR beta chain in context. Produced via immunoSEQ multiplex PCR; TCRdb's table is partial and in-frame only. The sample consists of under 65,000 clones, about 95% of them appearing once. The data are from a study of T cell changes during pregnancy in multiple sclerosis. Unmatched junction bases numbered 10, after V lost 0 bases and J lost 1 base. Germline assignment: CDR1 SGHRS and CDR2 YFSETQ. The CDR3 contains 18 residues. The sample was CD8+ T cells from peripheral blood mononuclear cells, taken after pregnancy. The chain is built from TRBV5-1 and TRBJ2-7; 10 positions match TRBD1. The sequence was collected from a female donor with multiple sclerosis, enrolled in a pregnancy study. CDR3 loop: CASSLVVDRGQYSYEQYF. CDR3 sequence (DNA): TGCGCCAGCAGCTTGGTGGTTGACAGGGGGCAGTATTCCTACGAGCAGTACTTC.